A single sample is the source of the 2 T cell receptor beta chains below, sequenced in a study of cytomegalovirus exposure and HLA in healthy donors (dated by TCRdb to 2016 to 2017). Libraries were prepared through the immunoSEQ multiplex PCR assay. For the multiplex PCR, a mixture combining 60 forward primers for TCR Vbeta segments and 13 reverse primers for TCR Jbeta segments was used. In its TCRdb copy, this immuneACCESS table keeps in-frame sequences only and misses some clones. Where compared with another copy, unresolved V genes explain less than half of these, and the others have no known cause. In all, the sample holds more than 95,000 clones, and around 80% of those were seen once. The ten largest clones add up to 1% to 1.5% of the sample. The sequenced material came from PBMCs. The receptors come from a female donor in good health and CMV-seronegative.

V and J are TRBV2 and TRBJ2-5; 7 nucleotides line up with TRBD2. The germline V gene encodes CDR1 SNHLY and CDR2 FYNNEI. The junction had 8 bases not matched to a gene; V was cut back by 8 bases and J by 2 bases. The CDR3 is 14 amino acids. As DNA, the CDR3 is TGTGCCAGCTCTAGCGGTCGTACACAAGAGACCCAGTACTTC. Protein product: CASSSGRTQETQYF.

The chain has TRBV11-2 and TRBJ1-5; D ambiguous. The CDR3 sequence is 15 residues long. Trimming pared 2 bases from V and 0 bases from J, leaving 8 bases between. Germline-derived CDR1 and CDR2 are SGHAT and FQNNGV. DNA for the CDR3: TGTGCCAGCAGCTTAACTCACGCTAGCAATCAGCCCCAGCATTTT. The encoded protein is CASSLTHASNQPQHF.